This T cell receptor delta chain is drawn from a study of delta chains in infants with herpesvirus infections. The wider study: A Ugandan infant cohort was followed from birth for primary CMV.

By share of the sample, this clone is large. Its antigen is still unknown. The study's findings and limits: The public clonotype decayed quickly, seemingly gone after about two months. Three infants infected before 120 days plus one congenital case had the public Vdelta1 clonotype.

The CDR3 has 26 amino acids. Germline assignment: CDR1 TSWWSYY and CDR2 QGS. J lost 2 bases, V lost 1 base, and 35 bases had no gene match. Gamma-chain- and delta-chain-specific primers converted PBMC RNA into TCR cDNA. TCRdb reanalysed the RT-PCR reads via CATT. The data contain approximately 640 delta-chain clones, nearly 15% of them singletons. This chain links TRDV1 with TRDJ1; 9 nucleotides align to TRDD3. The sequence derives from a human donor who was a Ugandan infant, either HIV-exposed or HIV-unexposed (not recorded which). The source material was peripheral blood, sampled at time point 1 of longitudinal follow-up. CDR3: CALGERPVLPEFLRPTYWGKTDKLIF. The CDR3 coding sequence is TGTGCTCTTGGGGAACGGCCAGTCCTACCTGAATTTTTACGGCCCACGTACTGGGGGAAAACCGATAAACTCATCTTT.